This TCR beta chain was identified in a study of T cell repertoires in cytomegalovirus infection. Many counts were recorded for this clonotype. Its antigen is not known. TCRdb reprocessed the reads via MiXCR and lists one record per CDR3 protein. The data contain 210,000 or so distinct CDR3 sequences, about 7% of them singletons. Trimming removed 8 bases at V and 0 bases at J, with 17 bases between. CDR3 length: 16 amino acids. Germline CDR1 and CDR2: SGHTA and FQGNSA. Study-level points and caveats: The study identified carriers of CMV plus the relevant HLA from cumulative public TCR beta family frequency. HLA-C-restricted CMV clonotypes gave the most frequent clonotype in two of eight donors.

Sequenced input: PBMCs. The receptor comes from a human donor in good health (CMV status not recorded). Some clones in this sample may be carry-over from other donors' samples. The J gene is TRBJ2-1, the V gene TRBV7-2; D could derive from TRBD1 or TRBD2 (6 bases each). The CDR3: CASQGGGPSSYNEQFF. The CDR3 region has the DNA TGTGCCAGCCAAGGGGGAGGCCCAAGCTCCTACAATGAGCAGTTCTTC.